The T cell receptor beta chain under discussion was sequenced for a study of CD8+ T cells in alopecia areata. On the study more broadly: Tofacitinib administration to treated patients was oral, at 5 to 10 mg twice daily. Study-wide results and caveats: Normal skin's resident alphabeta T cells are sequenced alongside lesional scalp T cells.

Sequencing used cDNA as its template, made by extracting RNA and reverse transcribing it. Method: immunoSEQ multiplex PCR; TCRdb's copy keeps in-frame clones and lacks some. The sample gives a few thousand clones, under 95% of which show up once; approximately 21% is in the top ten. The treatment: oral pan-JAK inhibitor, 5-10 mg twice daily. Samples from alopecia areata patients were lesional scalp punch biopsies and peripheral blood. Of note for this clone: What it recognizes is unknown.

The origin of this receptor is a human donor with alopecia areata. The specimen was skin, collected at week 4, from a patient treated with tofacitinib.

The CDR3: CASSLLSRGYEQYF. For the CDR3, the DNA is TGTGCCAGCAGCCTTCTGTCTAGGGGGTACGAGCAGTACTTC. The J gene is TRBJ2-7, the V gene TRBV14, with D maybe TRBD1 (6 bases). This CDR3 is 14 amino acids long. V was clipped by 4 bases and J by 4 bases, with 14 bases between them. Germline loops: CDR1 SGHDN, CDR2 FVKESK.